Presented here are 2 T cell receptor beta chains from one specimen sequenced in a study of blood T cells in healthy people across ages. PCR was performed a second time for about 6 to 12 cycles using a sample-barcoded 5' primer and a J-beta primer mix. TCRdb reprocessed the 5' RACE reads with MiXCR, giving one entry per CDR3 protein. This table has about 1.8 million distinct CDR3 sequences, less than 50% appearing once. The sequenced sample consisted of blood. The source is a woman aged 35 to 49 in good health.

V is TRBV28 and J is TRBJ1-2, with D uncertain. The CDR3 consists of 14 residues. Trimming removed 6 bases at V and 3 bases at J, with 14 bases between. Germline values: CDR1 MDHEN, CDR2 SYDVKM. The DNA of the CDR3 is TGTGCCAGCAGAGAGGCGGGTTGGGACTATGGCTACACCTTC. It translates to CASREAGWDYGYTF.

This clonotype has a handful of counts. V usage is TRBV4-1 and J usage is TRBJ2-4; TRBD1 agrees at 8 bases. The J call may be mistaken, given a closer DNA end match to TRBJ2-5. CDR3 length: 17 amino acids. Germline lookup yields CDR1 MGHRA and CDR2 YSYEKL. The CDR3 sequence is CASSHPRQGTSQETQYF. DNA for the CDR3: TGCGCCAGCAGCCATCCCCGACAGGGGACCTCTCAAGAGACCCAGTACTTC.